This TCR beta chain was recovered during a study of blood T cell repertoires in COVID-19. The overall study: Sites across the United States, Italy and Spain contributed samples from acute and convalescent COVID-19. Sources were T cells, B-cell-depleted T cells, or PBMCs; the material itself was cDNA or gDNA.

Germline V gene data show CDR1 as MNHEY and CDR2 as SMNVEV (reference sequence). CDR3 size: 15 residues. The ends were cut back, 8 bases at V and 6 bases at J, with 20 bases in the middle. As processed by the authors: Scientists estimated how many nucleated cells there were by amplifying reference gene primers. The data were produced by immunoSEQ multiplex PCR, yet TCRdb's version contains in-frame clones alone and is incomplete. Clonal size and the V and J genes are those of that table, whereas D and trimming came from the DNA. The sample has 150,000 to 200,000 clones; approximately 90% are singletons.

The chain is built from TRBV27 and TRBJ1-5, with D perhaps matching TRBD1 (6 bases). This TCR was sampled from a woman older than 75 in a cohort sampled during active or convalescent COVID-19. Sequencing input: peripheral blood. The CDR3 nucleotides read TGTGCCAGCCAAAACCTAAACAGGGCCGGTCAGCCCCAGCATTTT. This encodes CASQNLNRAGQPQHF.